The 12 T cell receptor beta chains presented below share a single source sample, sequenced in a study of identical twins. One entry per CDR3 protein, called by TCRdb with MiXCR from the 5' RACE reads. This table holds about 660,000 distinct CDR3 sequences, under 9% found once. This sample also appeared in a second study, on yellow fever vaccine responses in identical twins.

Sequencing was done on a sample of PBMCs. Receptors were obtained from a woman between 18 and 29 years old in good health.

This sequence joins TRBV5-8 and TRBJ2-3; D possibly corresponds to TRBD2 (6 bases). The CDR3 runs 12 residues. V gave up 7 bases and J gave up 3 bases, with 9 bases separating them. The V gene's germline CDR1 is SGHTS and CDR2 YDEGEE. CDR3 DNA sequence: TGTGCCAGCCGACTAGTAACAGATACGCAGTATTTT. Translated, it gives CASRLVTDTQYF.

The chain couples TRBV3-1 to TRBJ2-7; D is ambiguous. Germline V CDR1 and CDR2: LGHDT, YNNKEL (reference sequence). This CDR3 is built from 13 residues. Deletions cut 3 bases from V and 5 bases from J, with 11 bases between. CDR3 DNA sequence: TGTGCCAGCAGCCACACCCCGGGTCACGAGCAGTACTTC. Amino acid sequence: CASSHTPGHEQYF.

The table lists this clonotype with a few counts. The CDR3 sequence is CATGQGAEFGYTF. CDR3 nucleotides: TGTGCCACGGGACAGGGGGCGGAATTTGGCTACACCTTC. V usage is TRBV10-3 and J usage is TRBJ1-2; 12 nucleotides line up with TRBD1. V shed 10 bases and J 7 bases; nucleotides not matched to a gene: 7. The germline V gene has CDR1 ENHRY and CDR2 SYGVKD. The CDR3 consists of 13 residues.

The chain couples TRBV6-4 to TRBJ2-3; the match to TRBD1 covers 7 bases. The junction had 5 bases not matched to a gene; V was cut back by 4 bases and J by 1 base. The CDR3 has 15 amino acids. Germline-derived CDR1 and CDR2 are MRHNA and SNTAGT. The CDR3 DNA reads as TGTGCCAGCAGTGTATCCGGGACAGGCACAGATACGCAGTATTTT. Protein: CASSVSGTGTDTQYF.

The chain employs TRBV21-1 and TRBJ2-7. TRBV21-1 is listed as a pseudogene. CDR3 length equals 18 residues. CDR3 nucleotides: TGTGCCAGCAGCCCCCACCGGATTCGTCCTTACGGCTCCTACGAGCAGTACTTC. Translation gives CASSPHRIRPYGSYEQYF.

The chain has TRBV6-2 or TRBV6-3 and TRBJ2-3; possibly TRBD2 for D (6 bases). The CDR3 has 17 residues. Germline V CDR1 and CDR2: MNHEY, SVGEGT. V lost 2 bases to trimming and J lost 2 bases, with 17 bases between them. The CDR3 protein is CASSYLRGGAITDTQYF. The DNA for the CDR3 is TGTGCCAGCAGTTACCTCCGAGGAGGGGCAATCACAGATACGCAGTATTTT.

The rearrangement uses TRBV4-3 and TRBJ2-7, with D unclear. The CDR3 consists of 13 residues. Trimming took off 1 base at V and 6 bases at J, with 10 bases between the two ends. CDR1 LGHNA and CDR2 YSLEER come from the germline V gene. The CDR3 spells CASSQALRAEQYF. For the CDR3, the DNA is TGCGCCAGCAGCCAAGCCCTGAGAGCCGAGCAGTACTTC.

The chain is built from TRBV6-2 or TRBV6-3 and TRBJ2-3; unclear D gene. The CDR3 totals 14 residues. Trimming shortened V by 2 bases and J by 6 bases, and 12 bases separated the two germline ends. Germline CDR1 reads MNHEY; CDR2 reads SVGEGT. DNA of the CDR3: TGTGCCAGCAGTTACCCGTTGACCCCGGATACGCAGTATTTT. Translating gives CASSYPLTPDTQYF.

The chain uses TRBV21-1 and TRBJ2-1. TRBV21-1 is deemed a pseudogene. This CDR3 spans 13 amino acids. The CDR3 nucleotides are TGTGCCAGCAGCAAAATGGAGAGAGAGCGGCAGTTCTTC. Encoded protein: CASSKMERERQFF.

The gene calls are TRBV14 and TRBJ2-1; D gene ambiguous. V was clipped by 0 bases and J by 5 bases, with 8 bases between them. This CDR3 contains 14 residues. Germline lookup yields CDR1 SGHDN and CDR2 FVKESK. The CDR3 DNA reads as TGTGCCAGCAGCCAAGAATGGGCCAACAATGAGCAGTTCTTC. It encodes CASSQEWANNEQFF.

This clonotype was seen only a few times. The chain is built from TRBV28 and TRBJ2-5; D is possibly TRBD2 (5 bases). Germline loops: CDR1 MDHEN, CDR2 SYDVKM. Trimming cost V 1 base and J 1 base, with 13 bases left between them. The CDR3 is 16 residues long. CDR3 region: CASSLSAASIQETQYF. The CDR3, as DNA: TGTGCCAGCAGTTTATCCGCGGCTAGCATCCAAGAGACCCAGTACTTC. Based on the CDR3 plus reference TRBV28 and TRBJ2-5, the full variable domain is DVKVTQSSRYLVKRTGEKVFLECVQDMDHENMFWYRQDPGLGLRLIYFSYDVKMKEKGDIPEGYSVSREKKERFSLILESASTNQTSMYLCASSLSAASIQETQYFGPGTRLLVL.

This clonotype occurred many times. This chain links TRBV7-9 with TRBJ2-7; 9 bases are shared with TRBD1. Trimming cost V 7 bases and J 4 bases; bases outside gene matches: 14. CDR3 length equals 16 residues. CDR1 SEHNR and CDR2 FQNEAQ come from the germline V gene (reference sequence). The CDR3 is CASTSAAGQGLYEQYF. The CDR3 DNA sequence: TGTGCCAGCACCAGCGCGGCGGGACAGGGCCTTTACGAGCAGTACTTC.